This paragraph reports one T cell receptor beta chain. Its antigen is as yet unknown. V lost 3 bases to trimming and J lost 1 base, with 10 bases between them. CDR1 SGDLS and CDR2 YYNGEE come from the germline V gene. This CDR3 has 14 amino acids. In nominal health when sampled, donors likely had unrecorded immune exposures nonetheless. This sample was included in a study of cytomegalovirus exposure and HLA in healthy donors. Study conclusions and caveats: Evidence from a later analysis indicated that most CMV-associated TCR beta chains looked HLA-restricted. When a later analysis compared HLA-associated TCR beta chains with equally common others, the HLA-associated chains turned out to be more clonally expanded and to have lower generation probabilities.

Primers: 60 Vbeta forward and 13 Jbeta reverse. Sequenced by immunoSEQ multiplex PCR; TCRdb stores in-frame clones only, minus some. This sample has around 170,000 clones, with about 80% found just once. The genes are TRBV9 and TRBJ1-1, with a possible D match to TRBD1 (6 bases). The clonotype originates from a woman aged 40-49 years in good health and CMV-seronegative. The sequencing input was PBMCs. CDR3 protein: CASSAGTRNTEAFF. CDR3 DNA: TGTGCCAGCAGCGCCGGGACACGGAACACTGAAGCTTTCTTT.